These T cell receptor beta chains were read from a single sample in a study of Ad26.COV2.S vaccination and SARS-CoV-2 variants. Libraries were prepared by immunoSEQ multiplex PCR; TCRdb keeps only in-frame clonotypes and omits some of them. The data contain 360,000 or so clones, roughly 87% of them singletons. Here the sequenced sample was peripheral blood, taken in a trial of Ad26.COV2.S vaccine versus placebo. Every receptor here comes from a person between 18 and 65 years old who received the Ad26.COV2.S COVID-19 vaccine or a placebo. Both conserved end residues are part of each CDR3. The D gene is left open where the match is weak. Where a row states a size, it is once, few, many or the class of an expanded clone; other rows omit it.

V	J	D	size	DNA	CDR3
TRBV6-6	TRBJ2-5	-	-	TGTGCCAGCAGAACCGACCGGACCTTGGAGACCCAGTACTTC	CASRTDRTLETQYF
TRBV27	TRBJ2-1	-	-	TGTGCCAGCAGACCCACGAAAGACAATGAGCAGTTCTTC	CASRPTKDNEQFF
TRBV14	TRBJ1-1	-	-	TGTGCCAGCAGCCAAGAATGGGGCCCCGGGCACGGCACTGAAGCTTTCTTT	CASSQEWGPGHGTEAFF
TRBV3-1/TRBV3-2	TRBJ2-7	-	-	TGTGCCAGCAGCCAAGATGAGGGGGGCTTCGAGCAGTACTTC	CASSQDEGGFEQYF
TRBV4-1	TRBJ2-1	-	-	TGCGCCAGCAGCCAAGAGGTGGCCGTCCATCCGGATGAGCAGTTCTTC	CASSQEVAVHPDEQFF
TRBV30	TRBJ1-3	-	-	TGTGCCTGGAGTGCTGGAGTTGAAGGAAACACCATATATTTT	CAWSAGVEGNTIYF
TRBV28	TRBJ1-1	TRBD1	-	TGTGCCAGCGACCTGACAGGGGGAGTGCCAGGCACTGAAGCTTTCTTT	CASDLTGGVPGTEAFF
TRBV7-3	TRBJ2-3	TRBD2	-	TGTGCCAGCAGCTCCAGCGGGGGGGCCGCAGATACGCAGTATTTT	CASSSSGGAADTQYF
TRBV14	TRBJ1-6	-	-	TGTGCCAGCAGCCAAGAAAGCTGGGGATCACCCCTCCACTTT	CASSQESWGSPLHF
TRBV5-4	TRBJ2-5	-	-	TGTGCCAGCAGCTTGGCTCTGGGTTTCCAAGAGACCCAGTACTTC	CASSLALGFQETQYF
TRBV6-5	TRBJ2-1	TRBD2	-	TGTGCCAGCAGTCGGGGGGGGCTCCTAGGTGAGCAGTTCTTC	CASSRGGLLGEQFF
TRBV5-1	TRBJ1-2	-	-	TGCGCCAGCAGTCCTGACATGTTCTATGGCTACACCTTC	CASSPDMFYGYTF
TRBV5-6	TRBJ2-7	-	-	TGTGCCAGCAGCTCCGCGGGACAAACGGCCTACGAGCAGTACTTC	CASSSAGQTAYEQYF
TRBV5-4	TRBJ2-5	TRBD1	-	TGTGCCAGCAGCTTGCCGGGACAGGGCAAGACCCAGTACTTC	CASSLPGQGKTQYF
TRBV7-7	TRBJ2-3	TRBD2	-	TGTGCTAGCAGCTTAGTAGCGGGGGGGCGAGATACGCAGTATTTT	CASSLVAGGRDTQYF
TRBV7-3	TRBJ2-7	-	once	TGTGCCAGCAGCTTAACCCCCCCTGGGCGTTACTCCTACGAGCAGTACTTC	CASSLTPPGRYSYEQYF
TRBV5-1	TRBJ2-3	TRBD2	-	TGCGCCAGCAGCTTGGCGGCTAGCGGGGGGGTAGGATTCACAGATACGCAGTATTTT	CASSLAASGGVGFTDTQYF
TRBV30	TRBJ2-1	TRBD2	-	TGTGCCTGGAGTGTTGTAGCGGGACCCTACAATGAGCAGTTCTTC	CAWSVVAGPYNEQFF
TRBV3-1/TRBV3-2	TRBJ2-1	-	-	TGTGCCAGCAGCCACCAGTCCCAGGAGGGGGCTCGGGGTGAGCAGTTCTTC	CASSHQSQEGARGEQFF
TRBV6-5	TRBJ1-2	-	-	TGTGCCAGCAGTCGACGGGCGGGGCGGTACTATGGCTACACCTTC	CASSRRAGRYYGYTF
TRBV5-1	TRBJ2-1	-	-	TGCGCCAGTCAGGGAGTGACTATCGATGAGCAGTTCTTC	CASQGVTIDEQFF
TRBV30	TRBJ2-1	-	-	TGTGCCTGGAGACTCTACAATGAGCAGTTCTTC	CAWRLYNEQFF
TRBV7-8	TRBJ1-2	-	-	TGTGCCAGCAGCTCGGACCCACTAACCCCCTATGGCTACACCTTC	CASSSDPLTPYGYTF
TRBV27	TRBJ2-2	-	-	TGTGCCAGCAGTAGGGGGACGAACACCGGGGAGCTGTTTTTT	CASSRGTNTGELFF
TRBV6-5	TRBJ1-3	-	-	TGTGCCAGCCAACCAGGCTCTGGAAACACCATATATTTT	CASQPGSGNTIYF
TRBV19	TRBJ1-5	TRBD1	-	TGTGCCAGTAGTATCGGACAGGGGGCATATCAGCCCCAGCATTTT	CASSIGQGAYQPQHF
TRBV11-3	TRBJ2-7	-	-	TGTGCCAGCAGCGACCACTATGATCAGGGTTCGTACGAGCAGTACTTC	CASSDHYDQGSYEQYF
TRBV7-3	TRBJ1-1	TRBD1	-	TGTGCCAGCAGCCACCCGGACAGGGGGGCGAACACTGAAGCTTTCTTT	CASSHPDRGANTEAFF
TRBV30	TRBJ1-2	-	-	TGTGCCTGGAGTCTGGGGGGGACGTATGGCTACACCTTC	CAWSLGGTYGYTF
TRBV2	TRBJ2-1	-	once	TGTGCCAGCAGTGGGCGGGGCGATGAGCAGTTCTTC	CASSGRGDEQFF
TRBV12-5	TRBJ1-4	-	-	TGTGCTAGTGGGACACTGGGCGGCGAAAAACTGTTTTTT	CASGTLGGEKLFF
TRBV11-2	TRBJ1-2	TRBD1	-	TGTGCCAGCAGCCCCGACAGGGTTGATGGCTACACCTTC	CASSPDRVDGYTF
TRBV12-5	TRBJ2-7	-	many	TGTGCTAGTGGTCCCCAGGGGGGACTAGAATACGAGCAGTACTTC	CASGPQGGLEYEQYF
TRBV6-2/TRBV6-3	TRBJ1-3	TRBD1	-	TGTGCCAGCAGTTACTCGACGCGGGACAGGGGGCTTCTATTCTCTGGAAACACCATATATTTT	CASSYSTRDRGLLFSGNTIYF
TRBV5-1	TRBJ1-1	-	few	TGCGCCAGCAGCTTGGACGGCCTGAACACTGAAGCTTTCTTT	CASSLDGLNTEAFF
TRBV7-2	TRBJ2-7	TRBD2	once	TGTGCCAGTACCCTAGCGGGGATCAGCTCCTACGAGCAGTACTTC	CASTLAGISSYEQYF
TRBV19	TRBJ1-4	-	once	TGTGCCAGTAGTATGAGGGAGATTAATGAAAAACTGTTTTTT	CASSMREINEKLFF
TRBV27	TRBJ2-7	TRBD2	-	TGTGCCAGCGCCCTCGGACTAGCGTCGTTCGAGCAGTACTTC	CASALGLASFEQYF
TRBV30	TRBJ2-7	-	-	TGTGCCTGGAAGGCTGGGACCCCCTACGAGCAGTACTTC	CAWKAGTPYEQYF
TRBV5-5	TRBJ1-2	-	-	TGTGCCAGCAGCTTGGCCGAGAGCTACACCTTC	CASSLAESYTF
TRBV5-1	TRBJ2-2	TRBD2	-	TGCGCCAGCACCCGGGGGGGAAACACCGGGGAGCTGTTTTTT	CASTRGGNTGELFF
TRBV5-4	TRBJ1-4	-	-	TGTGCCAGCAGCTTGGAACAGTCCTCTAATGAAAAACTGTTTTTT	CASSLEQSSNEKLFF
TRBV5-4	TRBJ2-3	-	-	TGTGCCAGCAGCCCGTCTGGGGGAGTCCGTGATACGCAGTATTTT	CASSPSGGVRDTQYF
TRBV30	TRBJ1-5	TRBD1	-	TGTGCCTGGACACAGGGGGCAGGGCAGCCCCAGCATTTT	CAWTQGAGQPQHF
TRBV27	TRBJ2-7	TRBD1	-	TGTGCCAGCAGTTCCGGACAGGGGCTATCCTACGAGCAGTACTTC	CASSSGQGLSYEQYF